This T cell receptor beta chain was identified in a study of response to subunit inactivated influenza vaccine. Via MiXCR, TCRdb re-called the RT-PCR reads, giving one row per CDR3 protein. The sample has 500,000 or so distinct CDR3 sequences, approximately 16% seen once. Trimming pared 2 bases from V and 4 bases from J, leaving 8 bases between. The CDR3 loop spans 12 amino acids. Germline V gene lookup returns CDR1 DFQATT and CDR2 SNEGSKA (reference sequence). V gene TRBV20-1 combines with J gene TRBJ2-5; D uncertain. Source: CD4+ T cells sorted from PBMCs, taken approximately 25 months after vaccination. This TCR came from a man between 50 and 69 years old who received an inactivated influenza vaccine. CDR3 nucleotides: TGCAGTGCTAGACCGGGTTTAGAGACCCAGTACTTC. Its protein is CSARPGLETQYF.